The 31 T cell receptor beta chains reported below all come from one sample, sequenced in a study of cytomegalovirus exposure and HLA in healthy donors. Primers for the PCR totalled 60 Vbeta and 13 Jbeta. Profiling relied on immunoSEQ multiplex PCR, and the TCRdb table lists in-frame clones only, not all of them. The repertoire holds some 110,000 clones, about 83% seen once, with 6.1% in the top ten. The specimen was PBMCs. The receptors were gathered from a man between 18 and 35 years old in good health and CMV-seronegative.

The J gene is TRBJ2-1, the V gene TRBV7-8; weak D call: TRBD2 (5 bases). The germline V gene encodes CDR1 SGHVS and CDR2 FQNEAQ. CDR3 length: 13 amino acids. V was clipped by 3 bases and J by 7 bases, with 10 bases between them. CDR3 DNA sequence: TGTGCCAGCAGCTTTGGAGCGGTGAATGAGCAGTTCTTC. It is translated as CASSFGAVNEQFF.

In regard to this clone: The sample contains more than one DNA sequence encoding this CDR3. This chain uses TRBV9 with TRBJ2-7, with 11 positions matching TRBD2. Germline CDR1 is SGDLS and CDR2 is YYNGEE. V lost 1 base and J lost 1; bases outside the gene matches: 1. The CDR3 consists of 15 residues. CDR3 nucleotide sequence: TGTGCCAGCAGCGTATTAGCGGGAGGGTCCTACGAGCAGTACTTC. Translation gives CASSVLAGGSYEQYF.

This clone has only a few counts. The chain links TRBV6-5 to TRBJ2-3; 10 nucleotides align to TRBD1. The CDR3 has 15 residues. Germline-derived CDR1 and CDR2 are MNHEY and SVGAGI. V shed 6 bases, J shed 6 bases, and the junction held 9 bases outside the gene matches. The CDR3 DNA follows: TGTGCCAGCAGCCGATGGGACAGGGGAAGGGATACGCAGTATTTT. It specifies CASSRWDRGRDTQYF.

This clone was counted once. The chain is built from TRBV11-2 and TRBJ2-4; no clear D gene. The germline CDR1 and CDR2 sequences are SGHAT and FQNNGV. This CDR3 contains 15 residues. Deletions cut 2 bases from V and 6 bases from J, with 14 bases between. CDR3 nucleotides: TGTGCCAGCAGCTTATTTGGGCAGTTTGGAAACATTCAGTACTTC. Its protein is CASSLFGQFGNIQYF.

This chain links TRBV4-1 with TRBJ2-7; tentative D call: TRBD1 (6 bases). V dropped 5 bases and J dropped 1 base, with 12 bases sitting between them. There are 14 residues in the CDR3. CDR1 MGHRA and CDR2 YSYEKL come from the germline V gene. The CDR3 sequence is CASSARQESYEQYF. DNA of the CDR3: TGCGCCAGCAGCGCCCGACAGGAATCCTACGAGCAGTACTTC.

This clone was seen just once. A read error may account for a junction end that differs from germline. The chain is built from TRBV27 and TRBJ1-5; 8 nucleotides align to TRBD1. The CDR3 is 15 amino acids. Germline lookup yields CDR1 MNHEY and CDR2 SMNVEV (reference sequence). The CDR3 here is CASSSLGTGKQPQHF. DNA for the CDR3: TGTGCCAGCAGTTCCCTTGGGACAGGCAAACAGCCCCAGCATTTT.

The chain uses TRBV4-3 and TRBJ1-3, with a weak D call TRBD1 (6 bases). The V gene lost 2 bases and the J gene lost 4 bases, with 18 bases spanning the gap. The CDR3 runs 17 residues. Germline loops: CDR1 LGHNA, CDR2 YSLEER. CDR3 nucleotide sequence: TGCGCCAGCAGCCAATTACTCACAGGGATGCGAGGAAACACCATATATTTT. As protein: CASSQLLTGMRGNTIYF.

This chain's CDR3 is CASSEGQGSTEAFF. The CDR3 DNA follows: TGCGCCAGCAGTGAAGGACAGGGAAGCACTGAAGCTTTCTTT. The V call is TRBV10-1, the J call TRBJ1-1, with 8 bases matching TRBD1. Germline CDR1 is WNHNN and CDR2 is SYGVQD (reference sequence). The length of the CDR3 is 14 residues. J was trimmed by 4 bases and V by 3 bases; bases with no gene match: 4.

The chain employs TRBV7-3 and TRBJ2-3; D might be TRBD2 (5 bases). Germline V lookup: CDR1 SGHTA, CDR2 FQGTGA. This CDR3 is 15 amino acids long. V was trimmed by 5 bases and J by 3 bases, leaving 15 bases between them. The CDR3 loop is CASSPMGRGTDTQYF. The CDR3 nucleotides are TGTGCCAGCAGCCCCATGGGGAGAGGAACAGATACGCAGTATTTT.

V and J are TRBV29-1 and TRBJ2-3, with a weak D call TRBD2 (5 bases). With 3 bases removed from V and 1 base from J, the gap between germline ends came to 14 bases. The germline V gene has CDR1 SQVTM and CDR2 ANQGSEA. The CDR3 contains 15 residues. CDR3 loop: CSVDPPEEGTDTQYF. CDR3 in DNA: TGCAGCGTTGACCCGCCGGAGGAGGGCACAGATACGCAGTATTTT.

The chain has TRBV4-3 and TRBJ2-7; D possibly corresponds to TRBD1 (5 bases). This CDR3 contains 15 residues. The V gene's germline CDR1 is LGHNA and CDR2 YSLEER. V gave up 1 base and J gave up 4 bases, with 14 bases separating them. The CDR3 DNA is TGCGCCAGCAGCCAAGGAAGCAGGGTGGCGTACGAGCAGTACTTC. Protein sequence: CASSQGSRVAYEQYF.

This clone was counted between two and nine times. The chain has TRBV5-4 and TRBJ2-1, with D tentatively TRBD2 (6 bases). The V end was cut by 1 base, the J end by 8 bases, with 19 bases between. This CDR3 contains 16 residues. Germline V lookup: CDR1 SGHNT, CDR2 YYREEE (reference sequence). For the CDR3, the DNA is TGTGCCAGCAGCTTGTCAAGGAGGGCCTCTGGTGATGAGCAGTTCTTC. Protein: CASSLSRRASGDEQFF.

The genes are TRBV27 and TRBJ2-7, with D tentatively TRBD2 (5 bases). The ends were cut back, 2 bases at V and 7 bases at J, with 12 bases in the middle. Germline CDR1 and CDR2: MNHEY and SMNVEV (reference sequence). The CDR3 runs 13 residues. CDR3 sequence (DNA): TGTGCCAGCAGTTTAGACGTTGGGAGTGAGCAGTACTTC. Its protein product is CASSLDVGSEQYF.

V gene TRBV5-6 combines with J gene TRBJ2-3, with 8 bases aligning to TRBD1. V dropped 6 bases and J dropped 8; count of bases not matched to a gene: 14. This CDR3 contains 15 residues. CDR1 and CDR2 (germline): SGHDT, YYEEEE. CDR3 in amino acids: CASTQGAGSYGTQYF. The DNA of the CDR3 is TGTGCCAGCACCCAGGGGGCAGGGTCGTATGGTACGCAGTATTTT. Supplemented by reference TRBV5-6 and TRBJ2-3, the full variable domain reads DAGVTQSPTHLIKTRGQQVTLRCSPKSGHDTVSWYQQALGQGPQFIFQYYEEEERQRGNFPDRFSGHQFPNYSSELNVNALLLGDSALYLCASTQGAGSYGTQYFGPGTRLTVL.

The chain combines TRBV29-1 with TRBJ2-1; 10 bases fit TRBD2. The junction had 2 bases not matched to a gene; V was cut back by 2 bases and J by 1 base. Germline lookup yields CDR1 SQVTM and CDR2 ANQGSEA. The CDR3 contains 15 residues. The CDR3 is CSVETSGASYNEQFF. The CDR3 DNA sequence: TGCAGCGTTGAAACTAGCGGGGCTTCCTACAATGAGCAGTTCTTC.

In this sample, this clone turned up once. The rearrangement uses TRBV2 and TRBJ2-1; 9 positions agree with TRBD2. This CDR3 region has 15 residues. V lost 1 base and J lost 5; bases outside the gene matches: 3. Germline V gene lookup returns CDR1 SNHLY and CDR2 FYNNEI. CDR3 sequence: CASSEVAGEHNEQFF. CDR3 nucleotide sequence: TGTGCCAGCAGTGAAGTAGCGGGAGAGCACAATGAGCAGTTCTTC.

This clone was recorded a few times. V and J are TRBV15 and TRBJ2-1; D uncertain. Trimming shortened V by 2 bases and J by 3 bases, and 11 bases separated the two germline ends. This CDR3 has 15 residues. The V gene's germline CDR1 is LNHNV and CDR2 YYDKDF (reference sequence). In nucleotides, the CDR3 is TGTGCCACCAGCAGACCGTCAGTTAACTACAATGAGCAGTTCTTC. This gives the protein CATSRPSVNYNEQFF.

The rearrangement links TRBV25-1 to TRBJ1-2; the D gene is possibly TRBD1 (5 bases). The CDR3 covers 14 residues. Germline V gene sequence: CDR1 MGHDK, CDR2 SYGVNS. Trimming left V 2 bases short and J 6 bases short, with 13 bases between. The CDR3 nucleotides are TGTGCCAGCAGTGAAATATGGCAGGGCAATGGCTACACCTTC. It specifies CASSEIWQGNGYTF.

This rearrangement joins TRBV5-1 to TRBJ2-3, with 12 bases fitting TRBD2. Germline assignment: CDR1 SGHRS and CDR2 YFSETQ. V trimming: 0 bases; J trimming: 4 bases; junction bases outside the gene matches: 3. The CDR3 has 16 amino acids. Here the CDR3 reads CASSLGLAGAADTQYF. CDR3 sequence (DNA): TGCGCCAGCAGCTTGGGACTAGCGGGAGCGGCAGATACGCAGTATTTT. The whole variable domain, remainder taken from reference TRBV5-1 and TRBJ2-3, is KAGVTQTPRYLIKTRGQQVTLSCSPISGHRSVSWYQQTPGQGLQFLFEYFSETQRNKGNFPGRFSGRQFSNSRSEMNVSTLELGDSALYLCASSLGLAGAADTQYFGPGTRLTVL.

The V and J genes are TRBV7-2 and TRBJ2-2, with D maybe TRBD1 (5 bases). Germline values: CDR1 SGHTA, CDR2 FQGNSA. V dropped 4 bases and J dropped 0 bases, with 15 bases sitting between them. There are 17 residues in the CDR3. The CDR3: CASSSSPVRANTGELFF. CDR3 bases: TGTGCCAGCAGCTCCTCCCCCGTCAGGGCGAACACCGGGGAGCTGTTTTTT. Drawing the rest from reference TRBV7-2 and TRBJ2-2, the complete variable domain is GAGVSQSPSNKVTEKGKDVELRCDPISGHTALYWYRQSLGQGLEFLIYFQGNSAPDKSGLPSDRFSAERTGGSVSTLTIQRTQQEDSAVYLCASSSSPVRANTGELFFGEGSRLTVL.

The genes are TRBV18 and TRBJ1-1; D uncertain. V shed 6 bases and J shed 4 bases, with 9 bases lying between them. Germline lookup yields CDR1 KGHSH and CDR2 LQKENI. The CDR3 loop spans 12 amino acids. The DNA of the CDR3 is TGTGCCAGCTCTCCCGCGGGCACTGAAGCTTTCTTT. Amino acids: CASSPAGTEAFF.

The CDR3 sequence is CASSLAYRGTGYTF. DNA of the CDR3: TGTGCCAGCAGCTTAGCCTACAGGGGGACTGGCTACACCTTC. This chain uses TRBV7-9 with TRBJ1-2; 8 positions match TRBD1. Germline CDR1 SEHNR, CDR2 FQNEAQ (reference sequence). The CDR3 runs to 14 residues. The V segment lost 0 bases and the J segment 7 bases; nucleotides outside the gene matches: 4.

The chain combines TRBV7-8 with TRBJ2-7; 7 bases align to TRBD1. From germline, CDR1 is SGHVS and CDR2 FQNEAQ. V was clipped by 1 base and J by 6 bases; unmatched bases: 3. The CDR3 spans 13 residues. The CDR3 DNA reads TGTGCCAGCAGCTTAGGTCCAGGGGGCGAGCAGTACTTC. It yields the protein CASSLGPGGEQYF.

V gene TRBV5-1 combines with J gene TRBJ1-1; the D is unclear. This CDR3 is built from 15 residues. CDR1 is SGHRS, CDR2 YFSETQ, per germline. Trimming took 1 base from V and 1 from J, leaving 11 bases between them. The chain's CDR3 is CASSLSGSGNTEAFF. The CDR3 nucleotides read TGCGCCAGCAGCTTGAGCGGCTCGGGGAACACTGAAGCTTTCTTT.

The chain is built from TRBV28 and TRBJ1-4; the D gene is possibly TRBD1 (5 bases). V was pared by 5 bases and J by 0 bases, with 16 bases between. Germline V gives CDR1 MDHEN, CDR2 SYDVKM. The CDR3 is 17 residues long. The chain's CDR3 is CASSPQGWKATNEKLFF. The CDR3 DNA is TGTGCCAGCAGTCCGCAGGGATGGAAGGCAACTAATGAAAAACTGTTTTTT.

This chain joins TRBV7-2 and TRBJ1-1; 9 positions agree with TRBD1. Germline V lookup: CDR1 SGHTA, CDR2 FQGNSA. CDR3 length equals 13 residues. V lost 3 bases and J lost 8; bases outside the gene matches: 4. CDR3: CASSFNRGPEAFF. The CDR3 DNA follows: TGTGCCAGCAGCTTCAACAGGGGGCCAGAAGCTTTCTTT.

The V call is TRBV7-2, the J call TRBJ1-1; 8 nucleotides match TRBD1. Germline V gene data show CDR1 as SGHTA and CDR2 as FQGNSA. With V trimmed by 2 bases and J by 1 base, 0 bases remained unmatched. This CDR3 has 14 residues. CDR3 sequence: CASSLQGANTEAFF. The CDR3 region has the DNA TGTGCCAGCAGCTTACAGGGGGCGAACACTGAAGCTTTCTTT.

This clone was seen only once. The rearrangement uses TRBV7-2 and TRBJ2-5; no clear D gene. V lost 5 bases, J lost 2 bases, and 9 bases lay in between. The CDR3 is 13 amino acids. Germline V CDR1 and CDR2: SGHTA, FQGNSA. Here the CDR3 reads CASSPQRQETQYF. The CDR3 DNA is TGTGCCAGCAGCCCACAGAGACAAGAGACCCAGTACTTC.

V and J are TRBV7-8 and TRBJ2-3; D is uncertain. The germline V and J ends were trimmed by 10 bases and 6 bases, with 11 bases remaining between them. Germline V CDR1 and CDR2: SGHVS, FQNEAQ. The CDR3 is 11 residues long. The CDR3 DNA sequence: TGTGCCACCCTTCTCCGGGATACGCAGTATTTT. Amino acids: CATLLRDTQYF. The full variable domain, its missing parts supplied by reference TRBV7-8 and TRBJ2-3, is GAGVSQSPRYKVAKRGQDVALRCDPISGHVSLFWYQQALGQGPEFLTYFQNEAQLDKSGLPSDRFFAERPEGSVSTLKIQRTQQEDSAVYLCATLLRDTQYFGPGTRLTVL.

V gene TRBV7-2 combines with J gene TRBJ2-5, with a possible D match to TRBD1 (6 bases). V dropped 5 bases and J dropped 2 bases, with 18 bases sitting between them. Germline V CDR1 and CDR2: SGHTA, FQGNSA. CDR3 length: 16 residues. The CDR3 region is CASSSRGRGWQETQYF. DNA for the CDR3: TGTGCCAGCAGCAGCCGTGGAAGGGGGTGGCAAGAGACCCAGTACTTC. Full variable domain (rest looked up from reference TRBV7-2 and TRBJ2-5): GAGVSQSPSNKVTEKGKDVELRCDPISGHTALYWYRQSLGQGLEFLIYFQGNSAPDKSGLPSDRFSAERTGGSVSTLTIQRTQQEDSAVYLCASSSRGRGWQETQYFGPGTRLLVL.

The chain joins TRBV6-5 to TRBJ2-5; unclear D gene. The CDR3 has 14 amino acids. CDR1 MNHEY and CDR2 SVGAGI come from the germline V gene. V shed 0 bases and J shed 2 bases, with 7 bases lying between them. CDR3 protein: CASSYSQRQETQYF. CDR3 coding DNA: TGTGCCAGCAGTTACTCCCAGAGGCAAGAGACCCAGTACTTC.